This TCR beta chain was sequenced in a study of shared clonotypes between healthy human individuals. Germline CDR1 reads DFQATT; CDR2 reads SNEGSKA (reference sequence). The CDR3 is made up of 11 amino acids. The germline V and J ends were trimmed by 7 bases and 0 bases, with 6 bases remaining between them. Assay used: immunoSEQ multiplex PCR; TCRdb lists only in-frame clones, some missing. Among 550,000 to 850,000 clones listed, roughly 72% were seen once. Sample: memory CD4+ T cells sorted from blood. Subset indicated: CD45RA-negative fraction. The chain uses TRBV20-1 and TRBJ1-1; D unclear. The receptor was isolated from a woman aged 25 to 39 in good health. Written as DNA, the CDR3 is TGCAGTGAGGTAATGAACACTGAAGCTTTCTTT. This translates into CSEVMNTEAFF.